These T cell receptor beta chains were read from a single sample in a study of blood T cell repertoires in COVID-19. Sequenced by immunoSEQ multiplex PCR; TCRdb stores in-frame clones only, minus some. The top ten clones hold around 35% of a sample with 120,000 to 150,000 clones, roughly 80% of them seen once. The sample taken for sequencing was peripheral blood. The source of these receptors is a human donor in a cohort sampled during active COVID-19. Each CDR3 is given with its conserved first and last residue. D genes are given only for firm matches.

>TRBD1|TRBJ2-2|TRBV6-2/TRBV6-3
CASSYGDRKSTGELFF
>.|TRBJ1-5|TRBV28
CASTGQPEQPQHF
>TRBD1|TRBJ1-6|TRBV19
CASSITGTGSSPLHF
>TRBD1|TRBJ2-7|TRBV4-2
CASSQGYGQGTYEQYF
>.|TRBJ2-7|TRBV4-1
CASSRAGAQDEQYF
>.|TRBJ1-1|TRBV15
CATSSQDTEAFF
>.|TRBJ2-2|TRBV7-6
CASSLSDIANTGELFF
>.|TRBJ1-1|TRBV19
CASSPTMNTEAFF
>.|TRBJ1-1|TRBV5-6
CASSPHPQDTEAFF
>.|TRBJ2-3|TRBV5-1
CASSLATDTQYF
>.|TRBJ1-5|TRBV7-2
CASSLGHHLGGDQPQHF
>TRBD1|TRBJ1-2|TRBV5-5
CASSLVAGGWNGYTF
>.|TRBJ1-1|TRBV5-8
CASSGAGLTEAFF
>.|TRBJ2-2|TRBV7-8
CASSLLVGANTGELFF
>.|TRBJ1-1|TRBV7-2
CASSGPRQANTEAFF
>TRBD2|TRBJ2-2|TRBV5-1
CASSRRGSGELFF
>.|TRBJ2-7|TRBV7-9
CASSLAGLGHEQYF
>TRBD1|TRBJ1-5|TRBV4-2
CASSQEDRGNQPQHF
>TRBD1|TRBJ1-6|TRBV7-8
CASSPAGGPYNSPLHF
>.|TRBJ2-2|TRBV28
CASNSGGLLGTGELFF
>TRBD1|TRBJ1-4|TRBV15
CATSRETGSGEKLFF
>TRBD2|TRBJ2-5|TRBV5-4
CASSPRGTIGETQYF
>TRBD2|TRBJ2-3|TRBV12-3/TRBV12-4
CASRKRGTDTQYF
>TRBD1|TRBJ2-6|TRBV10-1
CASSESGQGSSGANVLTF
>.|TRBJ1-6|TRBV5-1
CASSVDGFYNSPLHF
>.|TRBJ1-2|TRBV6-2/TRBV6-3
CASSYDGNYGYTF